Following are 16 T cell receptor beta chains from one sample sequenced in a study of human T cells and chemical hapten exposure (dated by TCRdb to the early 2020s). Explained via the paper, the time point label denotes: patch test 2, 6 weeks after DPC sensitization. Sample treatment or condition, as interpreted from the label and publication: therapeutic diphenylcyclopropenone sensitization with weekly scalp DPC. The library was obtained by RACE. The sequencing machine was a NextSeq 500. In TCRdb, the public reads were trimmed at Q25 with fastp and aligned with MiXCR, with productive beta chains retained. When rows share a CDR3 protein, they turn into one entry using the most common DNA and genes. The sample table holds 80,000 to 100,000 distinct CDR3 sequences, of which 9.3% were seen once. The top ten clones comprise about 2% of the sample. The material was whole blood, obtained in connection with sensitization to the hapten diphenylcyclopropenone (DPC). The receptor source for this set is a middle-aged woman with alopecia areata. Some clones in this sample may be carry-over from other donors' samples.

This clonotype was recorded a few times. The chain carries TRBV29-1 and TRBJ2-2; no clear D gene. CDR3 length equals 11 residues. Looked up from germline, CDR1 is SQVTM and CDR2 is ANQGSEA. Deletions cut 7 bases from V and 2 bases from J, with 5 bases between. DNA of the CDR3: TGCAGCGGGAGTAACACCGGGGAGCTGTTTTTT. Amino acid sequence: CSGSNTGELFF.

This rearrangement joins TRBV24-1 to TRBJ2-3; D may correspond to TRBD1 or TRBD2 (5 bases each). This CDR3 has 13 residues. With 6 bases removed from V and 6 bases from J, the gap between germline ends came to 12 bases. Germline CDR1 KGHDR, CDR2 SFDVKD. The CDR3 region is CATSPRDADTQYF. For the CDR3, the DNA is TGTGCCACCAGTCCACGGGACGCGGATACGCAGTATTTT.

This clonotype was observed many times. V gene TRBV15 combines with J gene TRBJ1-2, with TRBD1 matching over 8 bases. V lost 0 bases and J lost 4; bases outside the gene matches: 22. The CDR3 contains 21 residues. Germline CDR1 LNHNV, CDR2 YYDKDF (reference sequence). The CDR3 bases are TGTGCCACCAGCAGAGATCCCTCGTTCAGCCGGGACAGGATCGTTCGCTATGGCTACACCTTC. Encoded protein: CATSRDPSFSRDRIVRYGYTF.

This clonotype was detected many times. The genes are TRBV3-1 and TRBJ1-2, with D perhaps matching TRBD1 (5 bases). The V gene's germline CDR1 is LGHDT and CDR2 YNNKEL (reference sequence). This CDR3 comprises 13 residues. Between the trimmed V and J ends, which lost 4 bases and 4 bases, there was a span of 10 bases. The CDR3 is CASSLQGIYGYTF. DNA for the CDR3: TGTGCCAGCAGCCTCCAGGGTATCTATGGCTACACCTTC.

The DNA for the CDR3 is TGTGCCAGCGGGATACAGGGCCCTGGAAACACCATATATTTT. Translating it yields CASGIQGPGNTIYF. The genes are TRBV11-2 and TRBJ1-3; the D gene is possibly TRBD1 (6 bases). In germline, CDR1 is SGHAT, CDR2 FQNNGV. The length of the CDR3 is 14 residues. The V and J ends lost 8 bases and 2 bases respectively, with 13 bases between them.

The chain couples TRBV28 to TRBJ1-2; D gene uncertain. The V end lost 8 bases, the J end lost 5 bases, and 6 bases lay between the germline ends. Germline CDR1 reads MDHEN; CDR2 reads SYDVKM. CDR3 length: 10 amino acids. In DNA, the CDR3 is TGTGCCAGCGGGATTTATGGCTACACCTTC. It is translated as CASGIYGYTF.

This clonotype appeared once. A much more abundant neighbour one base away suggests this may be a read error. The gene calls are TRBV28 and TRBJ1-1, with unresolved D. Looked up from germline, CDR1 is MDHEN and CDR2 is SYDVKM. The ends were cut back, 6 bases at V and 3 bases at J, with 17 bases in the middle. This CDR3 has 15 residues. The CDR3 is CASRLRALGHTEAFF. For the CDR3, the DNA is TGTGCCAGCAGGCTACGGGCGCTCGGCCACACTGAAGCTTTCTTT. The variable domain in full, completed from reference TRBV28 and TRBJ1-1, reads DVKVTQSSRYLVKRTGEKVFLECVQDMDHENMFWYRQDPGLGLRLIYFSYDVKMKEKGDIPEGYSVSREKKERFSLILESASTNQTSMYLCASRLRALGHTEAFFGQGTRLTVV.

The CDR3 protein is CASSLVTTLRETQYF. The CDR3 DNA reads TGTGCCAGCAGCTTAGTAACGACGCTACGGGAGACCCAGTACTTC. The V and J genes are TRBV7-2 and TRBJ2-5; D not resolved. V was cut by 1 base and J by 5 bases, with 14 bases left in between. Germline CDR1 SGHTA, CDR2 FQGNSA. This CDR3 comprises 15 residues.

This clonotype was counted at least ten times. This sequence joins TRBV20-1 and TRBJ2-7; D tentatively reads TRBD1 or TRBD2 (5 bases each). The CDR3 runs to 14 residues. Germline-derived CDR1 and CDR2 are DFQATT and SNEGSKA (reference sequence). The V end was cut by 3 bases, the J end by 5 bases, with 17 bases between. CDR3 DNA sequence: TGCAGTGCTAGGCCGCTCCTGGGGACCCACGAGCAGTACTTC. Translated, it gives CSARPLLGTHEQYF.

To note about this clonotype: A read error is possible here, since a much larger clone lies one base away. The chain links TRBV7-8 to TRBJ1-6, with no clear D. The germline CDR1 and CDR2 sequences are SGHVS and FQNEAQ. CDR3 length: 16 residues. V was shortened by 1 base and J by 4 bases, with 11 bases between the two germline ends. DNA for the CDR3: TGTGCCAGCAGCTTAGATGAAAGGGATTATAATTCACCCCTCCACTTT. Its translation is CASSLDERDYNSPLHF.

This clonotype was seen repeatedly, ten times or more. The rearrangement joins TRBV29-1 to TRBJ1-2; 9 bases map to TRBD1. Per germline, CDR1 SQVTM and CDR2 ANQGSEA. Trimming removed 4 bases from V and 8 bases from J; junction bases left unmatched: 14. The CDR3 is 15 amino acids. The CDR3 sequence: CSVAPHGQGSYGYTF. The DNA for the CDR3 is TGCAGCGTTGCCCCCCACGGACAGGGGTCCTACGGCTACACCTTC.

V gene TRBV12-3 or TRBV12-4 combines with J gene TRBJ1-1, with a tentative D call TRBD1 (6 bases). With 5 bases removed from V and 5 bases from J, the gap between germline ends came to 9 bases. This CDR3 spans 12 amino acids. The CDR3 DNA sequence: TGTGCCAGCAGTGCCCAGGGGACTGAAGCTTTCTTT. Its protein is CASSAQGTEAFF.

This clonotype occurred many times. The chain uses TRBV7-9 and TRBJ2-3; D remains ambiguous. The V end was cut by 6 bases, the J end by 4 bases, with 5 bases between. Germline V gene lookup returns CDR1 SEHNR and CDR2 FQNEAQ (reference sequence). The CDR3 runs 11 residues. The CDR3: CASSLADTQYF. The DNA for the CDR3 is TGTGCCAGCAGTTTGGCAGATACGCAGTATTTT.

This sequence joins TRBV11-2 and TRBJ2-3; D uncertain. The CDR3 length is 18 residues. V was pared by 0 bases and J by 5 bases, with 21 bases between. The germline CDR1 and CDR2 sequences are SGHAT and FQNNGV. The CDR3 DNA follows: TGTGCCAGCAGCTTAGATTATTCCGAGGCCCCCCCCGTAGATACGCAGTATTTT. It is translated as CASSLDYSEAPPVDTQYF.

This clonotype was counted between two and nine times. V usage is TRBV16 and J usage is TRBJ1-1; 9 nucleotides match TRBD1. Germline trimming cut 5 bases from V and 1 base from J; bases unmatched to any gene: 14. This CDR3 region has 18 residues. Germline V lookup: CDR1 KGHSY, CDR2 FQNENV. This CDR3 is CASSAFPDRGGSNTEAFF. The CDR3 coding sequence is TGTGCCAGCAGCGCTTTCCCGGACAGGGGAGGCTCGAACACTGAAGCTTTCTTT.

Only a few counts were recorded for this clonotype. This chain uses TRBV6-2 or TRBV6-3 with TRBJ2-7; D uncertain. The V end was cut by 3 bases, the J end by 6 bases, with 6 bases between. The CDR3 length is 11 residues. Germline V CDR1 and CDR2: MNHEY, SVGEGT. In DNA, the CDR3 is TGTGCCAGCAGTTATAATAGCGAGCAGTACTTC. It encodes CASSYNSEQYF.